These T cell receptor beta chains were read from a single sample in a study of cytomegalovirus exposure and HLA in healthy donors. TCRdb's copy holds only in-frame clones and misses some; the assay was immunoSEQ multiplex PCR. This table has 200,000 to 250,000 clones, about 83% appearing once. The sequenced material came from PBMCs. These receptors were obtained from a man between 40 and 49 years old in good health and CMV-seronegative. Both conserved end residues are part of each CDR3. A D gene is named only where the DNA matches it firmly. Clone size, where shown, is once, few, many, or a class for clones that have expanded.

abundance: -
j_gene: TRBJ2-7
d_gene: -
v_gene: TRBV18
CDR3aa: CASSPPNRATSYEQYF
CDR3nt: TGTGCCAGCTCACCACCAAACAGGGCCACTTCCTACGAGCAGTACTTC

abundance: -
j_gene: TRBJ2-5
d_gene: TRBD2
v_gene: TRBV9
CDR3aa: CASSPRLAGGPSGETQYF
CDR3nt: TGTGCCAGCAGCCCCAGACTAGCGGGAGGGCCCTCGGGAGAGACCCAGTACTTC

abundance: -
j_gene: TRBJ1-2
d_gene: TRBD1
v_gene: TRBV15
CDR3aa: CATSGGTGVYGYTF
CDR3nt: TGTGCCACCAGCGGAGGGACAGGGGTTTATGGCTACACCTTC

abundance: -
j_gene: TRBJ1-1
d_gene: -
v_gene: TRBV7-9
CDR3aa: CASSLFSENTEAFF
CDR3nt: TGTGCCAGCAGCTTATTTTCAGAAAACACTGAAGCTTTCTTT

abundance: -
j_gene: TRBJ1-5
d_gene: TRBD1
v_gene: TRBV19
CDR3aa: CASIDRGRGANQPQHF
CDR3nt: TGTGCCAGTATCGACAGGGGGCGGGGAGCGAATCAGCCCCAGCATTTT

abundance: once
j_gene: TRBJ1-5
d_gene: TRBD1
v_gene: TRBV10-3
CDR3aa: CAISRDREQPQHF
CDR3nt: TGTGCCATCAGCCGGGACAGGGAACAGCCCCAGCATTTT

abundance: -
j_gene: TRBJ2-2
d_gene: -
v_gene: TRBV4-1
CDR3aa: CASSRGEGANTGELFF
CDR3nt: TGCGCCAGCAGCCGAGGAGAGGGGGCGAACACCGGGGAGCTGTTTTTT

abundance: -
j_gene: TRBJ1-5
d_gene: -
v_gene: TRBV10-3
CDR3aa: CAISGGLNSNQPQHF
CDR3nt: TGTGCCATCAGTGGGGGACTTAATAGCAATCAGCCCCAGCATTTT

abundance: -
j_gene: TRBJ1-2
d_gene: -
v_gene: TRBV10-3
CDR3aa: CAIRGQSYGYTF
CDR3nt: TGTGCCATCAGGGGGCAATCTTATGGCTACACCTTC

abundance: few
j_gene: TRBJ2-2
d_gene: -
v_gene: TRBV29-1
CDR3aa: CSVVWGVGIELFF
CDR3nt: TGCAGCGTTGTTTGGGGGGTGGGAATCGAGCTGTTTTTT

abundance: few
j_gene: TRBJ1-1
d_gene: -
v_gene: TRBV30
CDR3aa: CAWNLRTEAFF
CDR3nt: TGTGCCTGGAATCTTCGTACTGAAGCTTTCTTT

abundance: once
j_gene: TRBJ2-1
d_gene: -
v_gene: TRBV27
CDR3aa: CASSPYSDYNEQFF
CDR3nt: TGTGCCAGCAGCCCTTACTCCGACTACAATGAGCAGTTCTTC

abundance: -
j_gene: TRBJ2-7
d_gene: TRBD2
v_gene: TRBV15
CDR3aa: CATSRGGLAGAYEQYF
CDR3nt: TGTGCCACCAGCAGGGGGGGGTTAGCGGGGGCCTACGAGCAGTACTTC

abundance: -
j_gene: TRBJ2-2
d_gene: -
v_gene: TRBV7-3
CDR3aa: CASSQFEGLRGTGELFF
CDR3nt: TGTGCCAGCAGCCAGTTCGAGGGACTGCGGGGCACCGGGGAGCTGTTTTTT

abundance: -
j_gene: TRBJ1-1
d_gene: -
v_gene: TRBV15
CDR3aa: CATSRVQGNTEAFF
CDR3nt: TGTGCCACCAGCAGAGTACAGGGGAACACTGAAGCTTTCTTT

abundance: once
j_gene: TRBJ2-1
d_gene: TRBD2
v_gene: TRBV4-2
CDR3aa: CASSQDMSGGLVEQFF
CDR3nt: TGTGCCAGCAGCCAAGATATGAGCGGGGGGTTGGTTGAGCAGTTCTTC

abundance: -
j_gene: TRBJ2-5
d_gene: -
v_gene: TRBV10-3
CDR3aa: CAIRQGGETQYF
CDR3nt: TGTGCCATCAGACAGGGAGGGGAGACCCAGTACTTC

abundance: -
j_gene: TRBJ2-2
d_gene: TRBD2
v_gene: TRBV27
CDR3aa: CASSLGLAENTGELFF
CDR3nt: TGTGCCAGCAGTTTAGGGCTAGCGGAGAACACCGGGGAGCTGTTTTTT

abundance: -
j_gene: TRBJ1-1
d_gene: TRBD1
v_gene: TRBV23-1
CDR3aa: CASSQPLDRGQRNTEAFF
CDR3nt: TGCGCCAGCAGTCAGCCTCTGGACAGGGGGCAAAGGAACACTGAAGCTTTCTTT

abundance: -
j_gene: TRBJ2-3
d_gene: -
v_gene: TRBV5-4
CDR3aa: CASSLGVNPSTDTQYF
CDR3nt: TGTGCCAGCAGCTTGGGAGTAAACCCTAGCACAGATACGCAGTATTTT

abundance: -
j_gene: TRBJ1-2
d_gene: TRBD1
v_gene: TRBV4-1
CDR3aa: CASSQDGRTGVYGYTF
CDR3nt: TGCGCCAGCAGCCAAGATGGTCGGACAGGGGTTTATGGCTACACCTTC

abundance: once
j_gene: TRBJ2-7
d_gene: TRBD2
v_gene: TRBV19
CDR3aa: CASSRASGRPGEQYF
CDR3nt: TGTGCCAGTAGTCGAGCTAGCGGGAGGCCGGGGGAGCAGTACTTC

abundance: -
j_gene: TRBJ2-4
d_gene: -
v_gene: TRBV27
CDR3aa: CASSPLGERAKNIQYF
CDR3nt: TGTGCCAGCAGTCCCCTCGGTGAACGTGCCAAAAACATTCAGTACTTC

abundance: few
j_gene: TRBJ2-5
d_gene: TRBD2
v_gene: TRBV6-4
CDR3aa: CASSDHGGGKETQYF
CDR3nt: TGTGCCAGCAGTGACCACGGCGGGGGTAAAGAGACCCAGTACTTC

abundance: -
j_gene: TRBJ1-2
d_gene: TRBD1
v_gene: TRBV27
CDR3aa: CASSFSRGYGYTF
CDR3nt: TGTGCCAGCAGTTTCTCCAGGGGGTATGGCTACACCTTC

abundance: once
j_gene: TRBJ1-4
d_gene: TRBD1
v_gene: TRBV18
CDR3aa: CASSPRLDRGLVGTNEKLFF
CDR3nt: TGTGCCAGCTCACCACGCTTGGACAGGGGGCTCGTTGGGACTAATGAAAAACTGTTTTTT

abundance: many
j_gene: TRBJ2-7
d_gene: -
v_gene: TRBV5-5
CDR3aa: CASSPRWDMSYEQYF
CDR3nt: TGTGCCAGCAGCCCCAGGTGGGACATGTCCTACGAGCAGTACTTC

abundance: -
j_gene: TRBJ2-7
d_gene: -
v_gene: TRBV15
CDR3aa: CATSRDRDTYYEQYF
CDR3nt: TGTGCCACCAGCAGAGATCGGGACACATACTACGAGCAGTACTTC

abundance: few
j_gene: TRBJ2-1
d_gene: -
v_gene: TRBV4-1
CDR3aa: CASTPLGWRHNEQFF
CDR3nt: TGCGCCAGCACGCCCCTTGGCTGGAGGCACAATGAGCAGTTCTTC

abundance: -
j_gene: TRBJ2-7
d_gene: -
v_gene: TRBV5-1
CDR3aa: CASSSSERGFSYEQYF
CDR3nt: -

abundance: -
j_gene: TRBJ2-7
d_gene: TRBD1
v_gene: TRBV9
CDR3aa: CASSAGQAAYEQYF
CDR3nt: TGTGCCAGCAGCGCGGGACAGGCAGCCTACGAGCAGTACTTC

abundance: -
j_gene: TRBJ1-1
d_gene: -
v_gene: TRBV5-1
CDR3aa: CASSLDRVWAEAFF
CDR3nt: TGCGCCAGCAGCTTGGACAGGGTTTGGGCTGAAGCTTTCTTT

abundance: -
j_gene: TRBJ2-2
d_gene: -
v_gene: TRBV4-1
CDR3aa: CASSQDYGRIGPGELFF
CDR3nt: TGCGCCAGCAGCCAAGATTACGGGAGAATCGGGCCCGGGGAGCTGTTTTTT

abundance: -
j_gene: TRBJ2-6
d_gene: TRBD1
v_gene: TRBV19
CDR3aa: CASSPGTAGSGANVLTF
CDR3nt: TGTGCCAGTAGCCCCGGGACAGCCGGCTCTGGGGCCAACGTCCTGACTTTC

abundance: -
j_gene: TRBJ2-3
d_gene: -
v_gene: TRBV5-6
CDR3aa: CASSLASNSPSTDTQYF
CDR3nt: TGTGCCAGCAGCTTGGCGTCGAACAGCCCTAGCACAGATACGCAGTATTTT

abundance: -
j_gene: TRBJ2-1
d_gene: TRBD2
v_gene: TRBV5-1
CDR3aa: CASSPGTSGSRQRTNEQFF
CDR3nt: TGCGCCAGCAGCCCCGGGACTAGCGGGAGTAGACAACGTACTAATGAGCAGTTCTTC

abundance: -
j_gene: TRBJ1-2
d_gene: -
v_gene: TRBV4-3
CDR3aa: CASSQREWRGDYGYTF
CDR3nt: TGCGCCAGCAGCCAGAGGGAGTGGAGGGGAGACTATGGCTACACCTTC

abundance: -
j_gene: TRBJ1-5
d_gene: -
v_gene: TRBV5-5
CDR3aa: CASSLIVNQPQHF
CDR3nt: TGTGCCAGCAGCTTGATCGTCAATCAGCCCCAGCATTTT

abundance: few
j_gene: TRBJ2-7
d_gene: -
v_gene: TRBV19
CDR3aa: CASSILGARYEQYF
CDR3nt: TGTGCCAGTAGTATATTGGGGGCTAGGTACGAGCAGTACTTC

abundance: -
j_gene: TRBJ1-5
d_gene: TRBD1
v_gene: TRBV29-1
CDR3aa: CSATTTGKNQPQHF
CDR3nt: TGCAGCGCTACTACGACAGGGAAAAATCAGCCCCAGCATTTT

abundance: -
j_gene: TRBJ2-2
d_gene: -
v_gene: TRBV9
CDR3aa: CASSVGLAGELFF
CDR3nt: TGTGCCAGCAGCGTAGGACTAGCCGGGGAGCTGTTTTTT

abundance: -
j_gene: TRBJ1-1
d_gene: -
v_gene: TRBV21-1
CDR3aa: CASSKGHANTEAFF
CDR3nt: TGTGCCAGCAGCAAAGGACACGCGAACACTGAAGCTTTCTTT

abundance: -
j_gene: TRBJ2-7
d_gene: -
v_gene: TRBV7-9
CDR3aa: CASSLGGLIPSEQYF
CDR3nt: TGTGCCAGCAGCTTAGGTGGACTAATTCCCTCCGAGCAGTACTTC

abundance: -
j_gene: TRBJ2-7
d_gene: TRBD1
v_gene: TRBV7-8
CDR3aa: CASSLGQGVNLEQYF
CDR3nt: TGTGCCAGCAGCTTAGGACAGGGGGTAAACCTCGAGCAGTACTTC

abundance: -
j_gene: TRBJ2-1
d_gene: -
v_gene: TRBV4-1
CDR3aa: CASSPNPSGYSYNEQFF
CDR3nt: TGCGCCAGCAGCCCCAACCCCAGCGGATACTCCTACAATGAGCAGTTCTTC

abundance: -
j_gene: TRBJ2-3
d_gene: -
v_gene: TRBV5-4
CDR3aa: CASSLVGASTDTQYF
CDR3nt: TGTGCCAGCAGCTTAGTGGGGGCTTCCACAGATACGCAGTATTTT

abundance: -
j_gene: TRBJ2-2
d_gene: TRBD2
v_gene: TRBV18
CDR3aa: CASSPRGGPDTGELFF
CDR3nt: TGTGCCAGCTCACCACGCGGGGGGCCGGACACCGGGGAGCTGTTTTTT

abundance: -
j_gene: TRBJ1-1
d_gene: TRBD1
v_gene: TRBV19
CDR3aa: CASGPPDRATNTEAFF
CDR3nt: TGTGCCAGTGGTCCTCCGGACAGGGCCACAAACACTGAAGCTTTCTTT

abundance: -
j_gene: TRBJ1-1
d_gene: TRBD1
v_gene: TRBV9
CDR3aa: CASSVGTGQGAFF
CDR3nt: TGTGCCAGCAGCGTAGGGACAGGGCAAGGAGCTTTCTTT

abundance: -
j_gene: TRBJ1-1
d_gene: -
v_gene: TRBV2
CDR3aa: CAGRPGTVNTEAFF
CDR3nt: TGTGCCGGCAGACCGGGTACGGTTAACACTGAAGCTTTCTTT

abundance: -
j_gene: TRBJ1-1
d_gene: -
v_gene: TRBV19
CDR3aa: CASSIAMNTEAFF
CDR3nt: TGTGCCAGTAGTATCGCGATGAACACTGAAGCTTTCTTT

abundance: -
j_gene: TRBJ2-1
d_gene: TRBD2
v_gene: TRBV4-1
CDR3aa: CASSQIAGAYNEQFF
CDR3nt: TGCGCCAGCAGCCAGATAGCGGGAGCCTACAATGAGCAGTTCTTC

abundance: -
j_gene: TRBJ2-7
d_gene: -
v_gene: TRBV1
CDR3aa: CTSTPNRTSRTEQYF
CDR3nt: TGCACCAGCACCCCCAACCGGACTAGTAGGACCGAGCAGTACTTC

abundance: -
j_gene: TRBJ2-5
d_gene: -
v_gene: TRBV27
CDR3aa: CASSRGGNQYF
CDR3nt: TGTGCCAGCAGCAGAGGCGGGAACCAGTACTTC

abundance: -
j_gene: TRBJ1-1
d_gene: -
v_gene: TRBV7-9
CDR3aa: CASKPGLGGTEAFF
CDR3nt: TGTGCCAGCAAACCGGGTCTAGGGGGTACTGAAGCTTTCTTT